This T cell receptor (beta chain) was captured by sequencing in a study of blood T cell repertoires in COVID-19. This clone has more than one count but fewer than ten. Other DNA sequences in this sample translate to the same CDR3. The table came from immunoSEQ multiplex PCR; TCRdb's copy has only in-frame clones and leaves some out. Seen here are around 100,000 clones, about 85% observed once, and the top ten hold about 2%. With V trimmed by 5 bases and J by 5 bases, 3 bases remained unmatched. The CDR3 has 14 amino acids. Germline values: CDR1 SEHNR, CDR2 FQNEAQ (reference sequence). The clonotype comes from a human donor in a cohort sampled during active COVID-19. The chain links TRBV7-9 to TRBJ1-5; TRBD1 matches at 10 bases. Material: peripheral blood. This CDR3 is CASSPGTGDQPQHF. CDR3 nucleotide sequence: TGTGCCAGCAGCCCTGGGACAGGGGATCAGCCCCAGCATTTT.